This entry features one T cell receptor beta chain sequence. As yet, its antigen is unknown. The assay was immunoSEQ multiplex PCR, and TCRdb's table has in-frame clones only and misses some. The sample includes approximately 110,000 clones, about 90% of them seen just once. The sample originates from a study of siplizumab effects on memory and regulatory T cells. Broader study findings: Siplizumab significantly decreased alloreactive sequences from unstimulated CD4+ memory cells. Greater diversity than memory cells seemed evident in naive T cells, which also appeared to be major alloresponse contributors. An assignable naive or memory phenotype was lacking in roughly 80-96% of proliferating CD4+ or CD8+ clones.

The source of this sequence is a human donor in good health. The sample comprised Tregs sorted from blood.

The CDR3 protein is CASSPQRGADEQFF. The CDR3 bases are TGTGCCAGCTCACCACAGCGGGGGGCCGATGAGCAGTTCTTC. The chain uses TRBV18 and TRBJ2-1; TRBD2 matches at 9 bases. The CDR3 is made up of 14 amino acids. V lost 1 base and J lost 8; bases outside the gene matches: 3. Germline V gene data show CDR1 as KGHSH and CDR2 as LQKENI.